This T cell receptor (beta chain) was captured by sequencing in a study of blood T cell repertoires in COVID-19. Authors' processing steps: By means of reference gene primer amplification, nucleated cell counts were estimated. TCRdb's table, derived via immunoSEQ multiplex PCR, lists solely in-frame clones and lacks some. V and J calls and clone size are given by that table; D and trimming were obtained from the DNA. The table shows some 270,000 clones, with approximately 85% occurring only once. The J segment lost 5 bases and the V segment lost 4 bases, leaving 6 bases of the junction unmatched. The germline gives CDR1 MNHEY, CDR2 SVGEGT. This CDR3 spans 15 amino acids. Individuals drawn from around 24 US areas were roughly 18 to 89 years old. Each participant's cohort was designated according to participant-reported clinical history. Recovered Cohort 3 donors showed two negative PCRs, clearance, or symptom resolution.

This clone was detected only once. This sequence joins TRBV6-2 or TRBV6-3 and TRBJ2-1; TRBD1 matches 9 bases. The sample comprised PBMCs or T cells enriched from blood (not recorded which). The receptor was isolated from a woman aged 25 to 45 who had recovered from COVID-19. The CDR3 coding sequence is TGTGCCAGCAGTTGGCGGGGACAGGGCAACAATGAGCAGTTCTTC. Translating it yields CASSWRGQGNNEQFF.